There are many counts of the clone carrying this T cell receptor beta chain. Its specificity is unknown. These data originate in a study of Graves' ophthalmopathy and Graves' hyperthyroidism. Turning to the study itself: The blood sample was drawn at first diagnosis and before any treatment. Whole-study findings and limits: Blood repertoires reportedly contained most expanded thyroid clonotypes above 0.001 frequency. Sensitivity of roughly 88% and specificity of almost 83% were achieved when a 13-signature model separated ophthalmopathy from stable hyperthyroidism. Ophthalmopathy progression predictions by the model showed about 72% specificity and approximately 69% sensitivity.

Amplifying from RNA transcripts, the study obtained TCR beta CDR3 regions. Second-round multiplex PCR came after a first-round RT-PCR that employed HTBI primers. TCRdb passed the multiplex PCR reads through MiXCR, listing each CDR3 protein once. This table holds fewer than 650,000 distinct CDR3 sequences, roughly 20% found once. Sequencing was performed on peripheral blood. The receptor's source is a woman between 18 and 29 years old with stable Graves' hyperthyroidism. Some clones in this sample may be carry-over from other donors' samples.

In DNA, the CDR3 is TGCGCCAGCAGCTCAAATACCCAGGGGGCGCAAGCTTTCTTT. Translating gives CASSSNTQGAQAFF. The chain is built from TRBV5-1 and TRBJ1-1; TRBD1 aligns across 8 bases. Germline lookup yields CDR1 SGHRS and CDR2 YFSETQ. This CDR3 is 14 amino acids long. The trim removed 3 bases at V and 9 bases at J, leaving 10 bases unmatched.